The 20 T cell receptor beta chains reported below all come from one sample, sequenced in a study of blood T cell repertoires in COVID-19. Measured with immunoSEQ multiplex PCR; TCRdb has only the in-frame clones, and not every one. This repertoire shows 70,000 or so clones, around four fifths found once; its top ten account for under 15%. The sample was peripheral blood. These receptors came from a man aged 55-75 years with COVID-19, enrolled during active disease.

The chain carries TRBV30 and TRBJ2-1; TRBD2 might be the D (6 bases). The CDR3 spans 15 residues. CDR1 and CDR2 (germline): GTSNPN, SVGIG (reference sequence). The ends were cut back, 4 bases at V and 0 bases at J, with 13 bases in the middle. CDR3 in amino acids: CAWKRDLTSYNEQFF. The CDR3 DNA sequence: TGTGCCTGGAAACGGGACTTGACCTCCTACAATGAGCAGTTCTTC.

The rearrangement uses TRBV3-1 (or the pseudogene TRBV3-2) and TRBJ2-1, with 9 bases identical to TRBD2. CDR1 and CDR2 (germline): LGHDT, YNNKEL (reference sequence). V gave up 5 bases and J gave up 4 bases; unmatched junction bases: 6. The CDR3 length is 15 residues. The chain's CDR3 is CASSGVAGVYNEQFF. The CDR3 nucleotides are TGTGCCAGCAGCGGGGTAGCGGGGGTATACAATGAGCAGTTCTTC.

V is TRBV6-1 and J is TRBJ1-5, with a possible D match to TRBD1 (5 bases). Germline CDR1 reads MNHNS; CDR2 reads SASEGT. CDR3 length equals 17 residues. Trimming removed 2 bases at V and 3 bases at J, with 17 bases between. The CDR3 DNA reads TGTGCCAGCAGTGAATACCGTAATCGACAGACCAATCAGCCCCAGCATTTT. This codes for CASSEYRNRQTNQPQHF.

This sequence joins TRBV29-1 and TRBJ2-3; the match to TRBD2 covers 13 bases. This CDR3 comprises 15 residues. CDR1 is SQVTM, CDR2 ANQGSEA, per germline. J lost 1 base, V lost 6 bases, and 4 bases had no gene match. The CDR3 DNA reads TGCAGCGTGACTGGACTAGCGGGAGGCACAGATACGCAGTATTTT. Translation: CSVTGLAGGTDTQYF.

The genes are TRBV11-2 and TRBJ2-3, with D unresolved. Germline CDR1 and CDR2: SGHAT and FQNNGV. This CDR3 region has 13 residues. The V gene lost 2 bases and the J gene lost 4 bases, with 7 bases spanning the gap. This CDR3 is CASSLPAADTQYF. CDR3 DNA sequence: TGTGCCAGCAGCTTACCTGCGGCAGATACGCAGTATTTT.

This clone was seen more than once but under ten times. The rearrangement links TRBV2 to TRBJ2-1; 9 bases match TRBD2. Trimming removed 6 bases from V and 2 bases from J; junction bases left unmatched: 5. The CDR3 covers 15 residues. Germline V gene lookup returns CDR1 SNHLY and CDR2 FYNNEI. CDR3 region: CASSVSGGTYNEQFF. CDR3 DNA: TGTGCCAGCAGCGTAAGCGGGGGGACCTACAATGAGCAGTTCTTC.

This rearrangement joins TRBV3-1 (or the pseudogene TRBV3-2) to TRBJ2-5; 8 bases map to TRBD2. V was clipped by 2 bases and J by 5 bases; unmatched bases: 13. From germline, CDR1 is LGHDT and CDR2 YNNKEL (reference sequence). The CDR3 totals 17 residues. CDR3 sequence (DNA): TGTGCCAGCAGCCAATTCTCTGCGACTAGCGATTCTGAGACCCAGTACTTC. Translated: CASSQFSATSDSETQYF.

This chain joins TRBV21-1 and TRBJ1-5; TRBD1, as called in the table, went unchecked against the DNA. TRBV21-1 is a pseudogene. The CDR3 runs to 14 residues. Here the CDR3 reads CASKQGGCNQPQHF. The CDR3 DNA is TGTGCCAGCAAACAGGGGGGGTGCAATCAGCCCCAGCATTTT.

This clone was seen a single time. The rearrangement uses TRBV19 and TRBJ2-1; 11 positions agree with TRBD2. The germline V gene has CDR1 LNHDA and CDR2 SQIVND (reference sequence). The CDR3 extends over 14 amino acids. Trimming at V came to 10 bases and at J to 3 bases, leaving 5 bases not matched to a gene. CDR3 nucleotide sequence: TGTGCCACTATAGCGGGGGGGTACTACAATGAGCAGTTCTTC. Its protein product is CATIAGGYYNEQFF.

The sample holds one count of this clone. This chain joins TRBV19 and TRBJ1-2; no reliable D call. The CDR3 is 13 residues long. Germline lookup yields CDR1 LNHDA and CDR2 SQIVND (reference sequence). Trimming removed 3 bases at V and 6 bases at J, with 11 bases between. The CDR3 spells CASSIRGSDGYTF. As DNA, the CDR3 is TGTGCCAGTAGTATTAGAGGAAGCGATGGCTACACCTTC.

This chain connects TRBV9 to TRBJ2-1, with a weak D call TRBD1 (7 bases). V shed 4 bases and J shed 6 bases, with 14 bases lying between them. The CDR3 is 14 amino acids. Germline lookup yields CDR1 SGDLS and CDR2 YYNGEE. For the CDR3, the DNA is TGTGCCAGCAGCCCAAGACAGGGAGGCAATGAGCAGTTCTTC. It yields the protein CASSPRQGGNEQFF.

The rearrangement uses TRBV5-1 and TRBJ1-6, with 8 bases that match TRBD1. J gave up 8 bases and V 5 bases, and 6 bases lay outside the gene matches. Per germline, CDR1 SGHRS and CDR2 YFSETQ. The CDR3 has 14 residues. CDR3 nucleotides: TGCGCCAGCAGATCCGGGACAGGCGATTCACCCCTCCACTTT. Amino acids: CASRSGTGDSPLHF.

The gene calls are TRBV4-2 and TRBJ1-5; D gene ambiguous. V gave up 0 bases and J gave up 5 bases, with 11 bases separating them. The CDR3 covers 15 residues. Germline V gives CDR1 LGHNA, CDR2 YNFKEQ. CDR3 sequence (DNA): TGTGCCAGCAGCCAAGATTGGAGCCAACATCAGCCCCAGCATTTT. Protein product: CASSQDWSQHQPQHF.

The rearrangement uses TRBV27 and TRBJ2-3, with 8 nucleotides matching TRBD2. V lost 4 bases and J lost 11; bases outside the gene matches: 20. CDR1 is MNHEY, CDR2 SMNVEV, per germline (reference sequence). The CDR3 has 17 residues. CDR3 DNA: TGTGCCAGCAGTTCACACACTAGCGGAAGCCCTCTTTCGGGGCAGTATTTT. Translating it yields CASSSHTSGSPLSGQYF.

This rearrangement joins TRBV2 to TRBJ2-5, with D tentatively TRBD2 (6 bases). V lost 0 bases to trimming and J lost 1 base, with 9 bases between them. The CDR3 spans 15 residues. Germline-derived CDR1 and CDR2 are SNHLY and FYNNEI. The CDR3 DNA follows: TGTGCCAGCAGTGAAGCGAAGCGGGTCCAAGAGACCCAGTACTTC. Translating gives CASSEAKRVQETQYF.

This clone was counted many times. The rearrangement links TRBV25-1 to TRBJ1-3; the D gene is possibly TRBD1 (6 bases). There are 17 residues in the CDR3. Germline-derived CDR1 and CDR2 are MGHDK and SYGVNS. V lost 3 bases and J 1 base, leaving 16 bases between the germline ends. The CDR3 sequence is CASSELGGWESGNTIYF. The DNA for the CDR3 is TGTGCCAGCAGTGAGTTAGGGGGTTGGGAATCTGGAAACACCATATATTTT.

The chain joins TRBV7-6 to TRBJ2-5; perhaps TRBD2 as D (5 bases). This CDR3 has 13 amino acids. Trimming removed 5 bases at V and 7 bases at J, with 14 bases between. Germline V gene lookup returns CDR1 SGHVS and CDR2 FNYEAQ. CDR3 bases: TGTGCCAGCAGCCCTAGCTTGGTGGGGACCCAGTACTTC. This codes for CASSPSLVGTQYF.

This rearrangement joins TRBV6-5 to TRBJ2-7; 7 bases line up with TRBD1. The CDR3 extends over 13 amino acids. V shed 2 bases, J shed 3 bases, and the junction held 1 base outside the gene matches. Germline CDR1 MNHEY, CDR2 SVGAGI. CDR3 region: CASSYNRGYEQYF. The CDR3 DNA sequence: TGTGCCAGCAGTTACAACAGGGGCTACGAGCAGTACTTC.

Regarding this clone: The sample has other DNA sequences that encode this CDR3 too. The chain couples TRBV12-3 or TRBV12-4 to TRBJ1-3; D remains ambiguous. V was clipped by 3 bases and J by 2 bases, with 2 bases between them. The CDR3 loop spans 12 amino acids. DNA of the CDR3: TGTGCCAGCAGTTTCGCTGGAAACACCATATATTTT. The encoded protein is CASSFAGNTIYF.

Relative to its sample, this clone is medium-sized. The chain combines TRBV19 with TRBJ1-6, with TRBD1 as a possible D gene (5 bases). The CDR3 is 14 amino acids. Germline values: CDR1 LNHDA, CDR2 SQIVND (reference sequence). V lost 5 bases to trimming and J lost 9 bases, with 14 bases between them. CDR3 loop: CASSPGGLGSPLHF. In DNA form, the CDR3 reads TGTGCCAGTAGTCCCGGGGGTTTAGGTTCACCCCTCCACTTT. Full variable domain (remainder filled in from reference TRBV19 and TRBJ1-6): DGGITQSPKYLFRKEGQNVTLSCEQNLNHDAMYWYRQDPGQGLRLIYYSQIVNDFQKGDIAEGYSVSREKKESFPLTVTSAQKNPTAFYLCASSPGGLGSPLHFGNGTRLTVT.